The TCR beta chain under discussion was sequenced for a study of lymphopenia after photon versus proton radiotherapy. General study findings and limits: Post-nadir TCR diversity decline inversely tracked overall survival among those who died.

Deletions cut 1 base from V and 1 base from J, with 16 bases between. The CDR3 contains 17 residues. Germline lookup yields CDR1 SGHDN and CDR2 FVKESK. This clone was recorded once. Its antigen is unidentified. Sequenced by immunoSEQ multiplex PCR; TCRdb stores in-frame clones only, minus some. The sample yields about 49,000 clones, over 70% seen once. V gene TRBV14 combines with J gene TRBJ1-1; the D is unclear. The sequence was obtained from a man aged 50 or older with gastric cancer. The sample in question was peripheral blood, obtained from a patient treated with photon-based radiotherapy. The CDR3 sequence is CASSQVNYRVKNTEAFF. The DNA for the CDR3 is TGTGCCAGCAGCCAAGTCAACTACCGGGTAAAGAACACTGAAGCTTTCTTT.